This entry lists 22 T cell receptor beta chains sequenced from one sample in a study of vaccination and CD4 T cells after COVID-19 (dated 2022 in TCRdb). The sample's treatment or condition label, in plain terms: roughly 10-day PBMC culture with coronavirus spike peptide pools or control peptides (ViraFEST assay). Libraries were made using PCR. Sequenced using an Illumina iSeq 100. DNA from cultured CD4+ T cells was subjected to TCR sequencing with the Oncomine TCR Beta short-read assay at the Johns Hopkins FTIC core. TCRdb reprocessed the public reads (quality trimming at Q25 with fastp, clone calling with MiXCR) and kept in-frame beta chains. Merged by CDR3 protein, the rows form single entries marked with the most common genes and DNA. This sample is represented by about 18,000 distinct CDR3 sequences; about 38% of them were singletons. 9.5% to 15% of the sample is held by the ten biggest clonotypes.

Their antigens are not known. Sample: CD4+ T cells from blood, cultured in vitro. The receptors derive from a human donor who had recovered from COVID-19.

By frequency in the sample, this clonotype is large. This chain connects TRBV12-3 or TRBV12-4 to TRBJ1-1; TRBD1 matches 7 bases. Germline trimming cut 6 bases from V and 7 bases from J; bases unmatched to any gene: 8. The CDR3 has 13 amino acids. The CDR3 loop reads CASSLDRALEAFF. The CDR3 region has the DNA TGTGCCAGCAGCCTAGACAGGGCCCTTGAAGCTTTCTTT.

This chain joins TRBV30 and TRBJ2-6, with TRBD2 as a possible D gene (6 bases). Trimming pared 5 bases from V and 0 bases from J, leaving 14 bases between. Germline assignment: CDR1 GTSNPN and CDR2 SVGIG (reference sequence). The CDR3 contains 16 residues. CDR3 protein: CAWELGLLSGANVLTF. CDR3 DNA sequence: TGTGCCTGGGAACTGGGACTGCTCTCTGGGGCCAACGTCCTGACTTTC.

A few counts support this clonotype. The chain combines TRBV7-2 with TRBJ2-7, with 9 positions matching TRBD2. Germline CDR1 SGHTA, CDR2 FQGNSA. Trimming removed 3 bases from V and 4 bases from J; junction bases left unmatched: 1. This CDR3 spans 13 amino acids. The CDR3: CASSFTSGYEQYF. The CDR3 region has the DNA TGTGCCAGCAGCTTTACTAGCGGGTACGAGCAGTACTTC.

This rearrangement joins TRBV14 to TRBJ2-2; 9 bases fit TRBD1. Germline V gives CDR1 SGHDN, CDR2 FVKESK. The CDR3 is 16 amino acids. Trimming cost V 5 bases and J 1 base; bases outside gene matches: 5. The CDR3 DNA is TGTGCCAGCAGCACCCGGGACAGGGTGAACACCGGGGAGCTGTTTTTT. Translation: CASSTRDRVNTGELFF.

V and J are TRBV20-1 and TRBJ2-1; D possibly uses TRBD1 or TRBD2 (5 bases each). Germline V gene data show CDR1 as DFQATT and CDR2 as SNEGSKA (reference sequence). The CDR3 totals 13 residues. V was pared by 1 base and J by 5 bases, with 9 bases between. The CDR3 loop reads CSARGGANNEQFF. The CDR3 nucleotides are TGCAGTGCTAGAGGAGGGGCGAACAATGAGCAGTTCTTC.

This clonotype was counted a few times. The chain couples TRBV6-1 to TRBJ1-2; TRBD1 matches 10 bases. The CDR3 is made up of 14 amino acids. Germline CDR1 MNHNS, CDR2 SASEGT. The trim removed 8 bases at V and 5 bases at J, leaving 8 bases unmatched. The CDR3 DNA follows: TGTGCCAGCCGGGTTGACAGGGGGCTTTATGGCTACACCTTC. It encodes CASRVDRGLYGYTF.

The chain links TRBV6-4 to TRBJ2-3; the match to TRBD1 covers 10 bases. Germline CDR1 reads MRHNA; CDR2 reads SNTAGT. V gave up 0 bases and J gave up 4 bases; unmatched junction bases: 1. The CDR3 spans 15 residues. The CDR3 reads CASSDSGQGSDTQYF. CDR3 DNA sequence: TGTGCCAGCAGTGACTCGGGACAGGGGTCAGATACGCAGTATTTT.

This chain connects TRBV20-1 to TRBJ2-3, with 11 bases identical to TRBD1. V was clipped by 0 bases and J by 4 bases; unmatched bases: 6. The CDR3 loop spans 16 amino acids. The germline V gene has CDR1 DFQATT and CDR2 SNEGSKA (reference sequence). The CDR3 here is CSARDPGQGAPDTQYF. Here the CDR3 DNA reads TGCAGTGCTAGAGATCCTGGACAGGGGGCCCCAGATACGCAGTATTTT.

The genes are TRBV20-1 and TRBJ2-7; perhaps TRBD1 as D (6 bases). The CDR3 is made up of 14 amino acids. Trimming pared 3 bases from V and 4 bases from J, leaving 16 bases between. The germline V gene has CDR1 DFQATT and CDR2 SNEGSKA (reference sequence). The CDR3 loop is CSASLGRGLYEQYF. DNA for the CDR3: TGCAGTGCTAGTCTGGGCAGGGGCCTGTACGAGCAGTACTTC.

The V gene is TRBV7-9, the J gene TRBJ1-6; no firm D call. The CDR3 runs to 17 residues. Trimming shortened V by 2 bases and J by 8 bases, and 19 bases separated the two germline ends. In germline, CDR1 is SEHNR, CDR2 FQNEAQ (reference sequence). Here the CDR3 reads CASSLWYHPEVDSPLHF. In DNA form, the CDR3 reads TGTGCCAGCAGCTTATGGTACCACCCGGAGGTGGATTCACCCCTCCACTTT.

This clonotype turned up a few times. The V and J genes are TRBV6-1 and TRBJ1-5; no definite D call. The germline V gene has CDR1 MNHNS and CDR2 SASEGT. Trimming removed 0 bases from V and 1 base from J, with 7 bases in between. The CDR3 is made up of 15 amino acids. The CDR3 here is CASSEAPRSNQPQHF. Here the CDR3 DNA reads TGTGCCAGCAGTGAAGCCCCCCGAAGCAATCAGCCCCAGCATTTT.

This clonotype was counted a few times. The chain couples TRBV20-1 to TRBJ1-5; possibly TRBD1 for D (5 bases). The CDR3 is made up of 15 amino acids. CDR1 DFQATT and CDR2 SNEGSKA come from the germline V gene (reference sequence). The CDR3 DNA reads as TGCGCGGCCCCCTCGATAGGACATCCGGATCAGCCCCAGCATTTT. This translates into CAAPSIGHPDQPQHF.

The CDR3: CASSYDGLVNEQFF. CDR3 coding DNA: TGTGCCAGCAGTTACGATGGACTAGTGAATGAGCAGTTCTTC. J is TRBJ2-1 and V is TRBV6-5; 7 nucleotides align to TRBD2. The germline CDR1 and CDR2 sequences are MNHEY and SVGAGI. The CDR3 is 14 amino acids. The trim removed 2 bases at V and 7 bases at J, leaving 5 bases unmatched.

The rearrangement links TRBV20-1 to TRBJ2-2, with TRBD1 identical over 8 bases. With V trimmed by 2 bases and J by 2 bases, 7 bases remained unmatched. This CDR3 spans 16 amino acids. Germline V gene lookup returns CDR1 DFQATT and CDR2 SNEGSKA (reference sequence). The CDR3 bases are TGCAGTGCTAGACCCACGGACAGGGCAAACACCGGGGAGCTGTTTTTT. Translating gives CSARPTDRANTGELFF.

This clonotype showed up just a few times. This sequence joins TRBV20-1 and TRBJ2-3; D unclear. Per germline, CDR1 DFQATT and CDR2 SNEGSKA (reference sequence). The CDR3 contains 14 residues. V lost 5 bases and J 2 bases, leaving 14 bases between the germline ends. The CDR3 DNA reads TGCAGTGCTTTCCGGCGGACGTTCACAGATACGCAGTATTTT. Protein product: CSAFRRTFTDTQYF.

The CDR3 coding sequence is TGCAGTGCTAGAGTGGGTAGCGGGGGATACAATGAGCAGTTCTTC. This codes for CSARVGSGGYNEQFF. The J gene is TRBJ2-1, the V gene TRBV20-1, with TRBD2 matching over 9 bases. The V segment lost 1 base and the J segment 4 bases; nucleotides outside the gene matches: 5. The CDR3 sequence is 15 residues long. Germline V gene lookup returns CDR1 DFQATT and CDR2 SNEGSKA (reference sequence).

In its sample, this clonotype was seen a few times. The rearrangement joins TRBV7-9 to TRBJ2-5, with D possibly called TRBD1 or TRBD2 (7 bases each). This CDR3 contains 16 residues. CDR1 SEHNR and CDR2 FQNEAQ come from the germline V gene (reference sequence). Trimming cost V 1 base and J 6 bases, with 18 bases left between them. The CDR3 spells CASSLGAGRGRKTQYF. DNA of the CDR3: TGTGCCAGCAGCTTAGGTGCGGGGAGGGGGCGCAAGACCCAGTACTTC.

The chain couples TRBV7-3 to TRBJ2-1; 12 nucleotides line up with TRBD2. The junction had 6 bases not matched to a gene; V was cut back by 1 base and J by 5 bases. The CDR3 contains 17 residues. Germline V lookup: CDR1 SGHTA, CDR2 FQGTGA. The DNA for the CDR3 is TGTGCCAGCAGCTTAATAGGCCTAGCGGGAGGGCACAATGAGCAGTTCTTC. Its protein is CASSLIGLAGGHNEQFF.

The rearrangement uses TRBV20-1 and TRBJ2-7; 10 nucleotides align to TRBD1. Germline values: CDR1 DFQATT, CDR2 SNEGSKA (reference sequence). The length of the CDR3 is 15 residues. Unmatched junction bases numbered 15, after V lost 7 bases and J lost 6 bases. CDR3 protein: CSVPGGTGDASEQYF. For the CDR3, the DNA is TGCAGTGTCCCCGGGGGGACAGGGGATGCCAGCGAGCAGTACTTC.

Within the sample, this clonotype is medium-sized. V is TRBV20-1 and J is TRBJ1-5; D gene ambiguous. From germline, CDR1 is DFQATT and CDR2 SNEGSKA (reference sequence). This CDR3 contains 12 residues. Between the trimmed V and J ends, which lost 3 bases and 6 bases, there was a span of 9 bases. CDR3 amino acids: CSASEGRQPQHF. The DNA for the CDR3 is TGCAGTGCTAGTGAAGGTCGTCAGCCCCAGCATTTT.

The chain couples TRBV29-1 to TRBJ2-2; 7 bases map to TRBD1. The V segment lost 5 bases and the J segment 3 bases; nucleotides outside the gene matches: 6. The V gene's germline CDR1 is SQVTM and CDR2 ANQGSEA. The CDR3 consists of 14 residues. The CDR3: CSVITGDDTGELFF. The CDR3 nucleotides read TGCAGCGTTATAACAGGGGATGACACCGGGGAGCTGTTTTTT.

This rearrangement joins TRBV30 to TRBJ1-4; a weak D match, TRBD1 (5 bases). The CDR3 sequence is 15 residues long. With 2 bases removed from V and 7 bases from J, the gap between germline ends came to 17 bases. CDR1 GTSNPN and CDR2 SVGIG come from the germline V gene (reference sequence). The CDR3 reads CAWSQQTVGSEKLFF. CDR3 sequence (DNA): TGTGCCTGGAGTCAGCAGACAGTGGGTAGTGAAAAACTGTTTTTT.